These 5 T cell receptor beta chains share one sample of origin, sequenced in a study of T cells in narcolepsy. No antigen has been assigned to these receptors. This table comes from immunoSEQ multiplex PCR, and its TCRdb copy is limited to in-frame clones, with some not included. The sample comprises 2,000 to 3,000 clones, over 25% of which are singletons, and 19% rests with the top ten. The sample taken for sequencing was cultured CD4+ T cells from cerebrospinal fluid. Every receptor here comes from a human donor with narcolepsy.

Here the CDR3 reads CASSLVATVLSPLHF. The CDR3, as DNA: TGTGCCAGCAGCCTTGTAGCGACAGTGCTCTCACCCCTCCACTTT. The V gene is TRBV5-6, the J gene TRBJ1-6; maybe TRBD1 (5 bases). CDR1 is SGHDT and CDR2 is YYEEEE in the germline V gene. Trimming took off 4 bases at V and 10 bases at J, with 18 bases between the two ends. This CDR3 contains 15 residues. The full variable domain, its missing parts supplied by reference TRBV5-6 and TRBJ1-6, is DAGVTQSPTHLIKTRGQQVTLRCSPKSGHDTVSWYQQALGQGPQFIFQYYEEEERQRGNFPDRFSGHQFPNYSSELNVNALLLGDSALYLCASSLVATVLSPLHFGNGTRLTVT.

This clone was counted a few times. The likely explanation is a read error, given a far larger clone one base away. The sample contains more than one DNA sequence encoding this CDR3. The CDR3 DNA is TGCGCGAGCAGCCAAAATTCGGTGGGTGAAAAACTGTTTTTT. As protein: CASSQNSVGEKLFF. The rearrangement links TRBV4-3 to TRBJ1-4, with D uncertain. Germline CDR1 reads LGHNA; CDR2 reads YSLEER. The CDR3 runs 14 residues.

This clone was counted a single time. Relative to the germline gene, one junction end is altered; a read error may explain this. The gene calls are TRBV5-6 and TRBJ2-2, with D maybe TRBD1 (6 bases). CDR3 length equals 16 residues. Germline values: CDR1 SGHDT, CDR2 YYEEEE. CDR3 in amino acids: CASCLRGRGRTGELFF. The CDR3 region has the DNA TGTGCCAGCTGCTTGAGGGGGAGAGGGAGAACCGGGGAGCTGTTTTTT.

The genes are TRBV5-5 and TRBJ2-3; D could derive from TRBD1 or TRBD2 (5 bases each). With 0 bases removed from V and 3 bases from J, the gap between germline ends came to 5 bases. Germline values: CDR1 SGHKS, CDR2 YYEKEE (reference sequence). This CDR3 has 13 amino acids. The CDR3 sequence: CASSLGGTDTQYF. In nucleotides, the CDR3 is TGTGCCAGCAGCTTGGGGGGGACAGATACGCAGTATTTT.

Judged by abundance, this clone is large (0.1 to 1%). The rearrangement joins TRBV29-1 to TRBJ1-2; D perhaps matches TRBD1 (5 bases). The CDR3 is 14 amino acids. The V and J ends lost 6 bases and 0 bases respectively, with 14 bases between them. CDR1 and CDR2 from the germline V gene are SQVTM and ANQGSEA. CDR3 amino acids: CSVGEQSSNYGYTF. CDR3 coding DNA: TGCAGCGTGGGGGAGCAAAGTTCTAACTATGGCTACACCTTC.